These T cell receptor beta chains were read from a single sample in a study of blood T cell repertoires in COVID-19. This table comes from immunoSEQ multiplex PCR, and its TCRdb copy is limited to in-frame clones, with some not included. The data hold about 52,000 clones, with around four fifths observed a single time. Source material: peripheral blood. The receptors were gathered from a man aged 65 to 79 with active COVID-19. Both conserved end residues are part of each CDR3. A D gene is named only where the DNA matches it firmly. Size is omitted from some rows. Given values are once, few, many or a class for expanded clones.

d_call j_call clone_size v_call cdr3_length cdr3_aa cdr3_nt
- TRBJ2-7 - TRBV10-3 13 CAISESTVYEQYF TGTGCCATCAGTGAGTCGACAGTCTACGAGCAGTACTTC
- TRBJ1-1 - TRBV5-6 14 CASSLVDGQPRGFF TGTGCCAGCAGCTTGGTGGACGGGCAACCTAGGGGGTTCTTT
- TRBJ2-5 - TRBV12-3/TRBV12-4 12 CASSPTVETQYF TGTGCCAGCAGCCCGACAGTGGAGACCCAGTACTTC
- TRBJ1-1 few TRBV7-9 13 CASSSVLNTEAFF TGTGCCAGCAGCTCAGTGCTGAACACTGAAGCTTTCTTT
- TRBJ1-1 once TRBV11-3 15 CASSLGGARNTEAFF TGTGCCAGCAGCTTAGGTGGGGCGAGGAACACTGAAGCTTTCTTT
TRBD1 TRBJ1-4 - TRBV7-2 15 CASSQGQGRGEKLFF TGTGCCAGCAGCCAGGGACAGGGGAGGGGTGAAAAACTGTTTTTT
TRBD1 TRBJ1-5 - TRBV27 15 CASSWVTGPNQPQHF TGTGCCAGCAGTTGGGTGACAGGGCCCAATCAGCCCCAGCATTTT
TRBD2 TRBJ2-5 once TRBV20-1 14 CSASLAGGGETQYF TGCAGTGCTAGTCTAGCGGGGGGCGGGGAGACCCAGTACTTC
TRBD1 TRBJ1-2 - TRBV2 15 CASSEVAGGFYGYTF TGTGCCAGCAGTGAGGTGGCAGGGGGATTCTATGGCTACACCTTC
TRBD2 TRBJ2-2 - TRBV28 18 CASSRDSGGYGITGELFF TGTGCCAGCAGTCGGGATAGCGGGGGGTATGGTATCACCGGGGAGCTGTTTTTT
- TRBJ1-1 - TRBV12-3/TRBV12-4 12 CASSLSGVEAFF TGTGCCAGCAGTTTGAGCGGGGTTGAAGCTTTCTTT
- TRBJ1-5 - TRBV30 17 CAWSGTAGSHSNQPQHF TGTGCCTGGAGTGGGACAGCCGGGTCCCATAGCAATCAGCCCCAGCATTTT
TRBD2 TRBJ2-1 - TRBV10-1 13 CASIQRGEGEQFF TGCGCCAGCATTCAGCGGGGGGAAGGTGAGCAGTTCTTC
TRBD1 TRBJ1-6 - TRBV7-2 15 CASSGRTGENSPLHF TGTGCCAGCAGCGGGCGGACAGGGGAAAATTCACCCCTCCACTTT